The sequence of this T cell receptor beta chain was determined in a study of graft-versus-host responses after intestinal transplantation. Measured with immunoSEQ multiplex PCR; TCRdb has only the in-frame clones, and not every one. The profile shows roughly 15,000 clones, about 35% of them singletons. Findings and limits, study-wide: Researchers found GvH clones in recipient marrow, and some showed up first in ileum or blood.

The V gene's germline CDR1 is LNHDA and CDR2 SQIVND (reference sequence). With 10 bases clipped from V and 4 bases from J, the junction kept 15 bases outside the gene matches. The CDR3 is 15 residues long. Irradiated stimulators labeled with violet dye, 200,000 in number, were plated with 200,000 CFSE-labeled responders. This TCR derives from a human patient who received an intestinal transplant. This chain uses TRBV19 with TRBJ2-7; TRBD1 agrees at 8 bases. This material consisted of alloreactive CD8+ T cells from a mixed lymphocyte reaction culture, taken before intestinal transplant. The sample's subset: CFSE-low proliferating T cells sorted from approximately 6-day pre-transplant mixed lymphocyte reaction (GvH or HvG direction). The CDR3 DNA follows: TGTGCCACCCAAGAGGGGGCAGGGGGCTTATACGAGCAGTACTTC. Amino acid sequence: CATQEGAGGLYEQYF.